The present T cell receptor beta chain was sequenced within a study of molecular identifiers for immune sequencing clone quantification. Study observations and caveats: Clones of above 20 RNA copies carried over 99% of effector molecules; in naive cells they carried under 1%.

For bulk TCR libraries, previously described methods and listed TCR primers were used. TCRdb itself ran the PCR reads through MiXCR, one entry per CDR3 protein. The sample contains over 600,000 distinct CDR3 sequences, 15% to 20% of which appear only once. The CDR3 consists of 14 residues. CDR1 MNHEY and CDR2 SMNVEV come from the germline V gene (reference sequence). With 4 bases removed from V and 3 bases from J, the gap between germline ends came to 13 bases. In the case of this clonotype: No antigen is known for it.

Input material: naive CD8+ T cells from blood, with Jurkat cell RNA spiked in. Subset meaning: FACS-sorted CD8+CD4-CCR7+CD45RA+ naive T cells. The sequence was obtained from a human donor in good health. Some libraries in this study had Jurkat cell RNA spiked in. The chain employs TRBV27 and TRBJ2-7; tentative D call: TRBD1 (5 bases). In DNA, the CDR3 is TGTGCCAGCAGTTGGTCGGACAAGCACTACGAGCAGTACTTC. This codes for CASSWSDKHYEQYF.